This TCR beta chain was sequenced for a study of OX40 agonist ivuxolimab in advanced cancers. As for the study more broadly: Ivuxolimab, which targeted the costimulatory receptor OX40 (CD134), was an agonistic, fully human IgG2 monoclonal antibody. Intravenous ivuxolimab was administered to patients every 2 weeks at six dose levels: 0.01, 0.1, 0.3, 1.5, 3 and 10 mg/kg. Among the roughly 54 dose-escalation patients, 19 had hepatocellular carcinoma, about 15 melanoma, 9 renal cell carcinoma and 9 head and neck cancer. In the dose-escalation cohort, roughly 80% of patients were male, and the mean age was approximately 60 years, with a range of roughly 20 to 79. Prior anti-PD-1, anti-PD-L1 or anti-CTLA-4 therapy was permitted, and checkpoint inhibitors had been received by roughly 42% of dose-escalation patients. Partial responses occurred in three dose-escalation patients: two with cutaneous melanoma and one with hepatocellular carcinoma. The purpose of peripheral TCRbeta sequencing was to test whether ivuxolimab changed TCR sequence diversity and led to clonal T-cell expansion. The monotherapy dose-escalation portion (N of about 50 patients) of the phase I ivuxolimab trial is reported in the paper. The investigation overall reported the following: At doses of 0.1 to 3.0 mg/kg, clonal expansion of both CD4+ and CD8+ blood T cells was observed from baseline to week 6. In the 0.1-3.0 mg/kg groups, partial responders had among the lowest normalized peripheral clonal expansion, particularly in CD8+ T cells. The antigen specificity of the peripheral T cells that underwent clonal expansion was not determined. After ivuxolimab, expanded clones were on average more numerous among CD8+ T cells than among CD4+ T cells. Low levels of normalized T-cell clonal expansion were also seen in some patients who did not respond.

Genomic DNA was extracted from sorted cells for sequencing of the TCRbeta CDR3 region. The immunoSEQ Assay was used to sequence the TCRbeta CDR3 regions. The source is immuneACCESS, and TCRdb retained only in-frame sequences with V and J called. Part of the clones is not carried over; for the studies checked, unresolved V genes explain less than half of this, and the remainder is unexplained. Within this sample are approximately 84,000 clones, with 70% to 90% of them counted one time only. The top ten clonotypes cover approximately 0.99% of the sample. The CDR3, cysteine through phenylalanine, is 12 amino acids long. Kept here is only the CDR3 DNA, which spans 36 bases and is read in frame from base 1. At the junction V is shortened by 5 bases and J by 5 bases, with 9 bases in between. CDR1 SEHNR and CDR2 FQNEAQ are derived from the germline V gene (reference sequence). Details on this clone: Which antigen it targets is not known. There are no base qualities to consult, and no much larger clone falls within one base.

The trial excluded patients who had a history of autoimmune disease or were on systemic immunosuppression. Peripheral blood for TCR sequencing was collected from all dose cohorts at baseline, on cycle 4 day 1, and on cycle 7 day 1. Samples came from an open-label, multicenter, first-in-human phase I dose-escalation trial of ivuxolimab. Adults with locally advanced or metastatic melanoma, renal cell, hepatocellular, or head and neck squamous cell carcinoma were enrolled in the trial. Before TCR sequencing, CD4+ T cells and CD8+ T cells from peripheral blood were sorted into separate populations. The V and J genes are TRBV7-9 and TRBJ1-2; the D gene is perhaps TRBD1, on 6 matching bases. The receptor's source is an adult with an advanced solid tumor such as melanoma, head and neck, liver or kidney cancer. Sequenced material: CD4+ or CD8+ T cells sorted from blood, taken in a trial of the OX40 agonist ivuxolimab. The CDR3 here reads CASSTQGYGYTF. The sequenced DNA: TGTGCCAGCAGCACACAGGGATATGGCTACACCTTC.